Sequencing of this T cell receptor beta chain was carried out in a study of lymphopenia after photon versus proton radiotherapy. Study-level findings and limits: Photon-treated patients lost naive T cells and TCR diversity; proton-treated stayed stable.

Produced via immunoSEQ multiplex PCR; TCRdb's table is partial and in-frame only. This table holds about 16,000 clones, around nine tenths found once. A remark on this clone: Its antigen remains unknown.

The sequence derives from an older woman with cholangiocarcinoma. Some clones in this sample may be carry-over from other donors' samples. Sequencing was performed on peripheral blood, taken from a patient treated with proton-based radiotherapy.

This chain's CDR3 is CASSQGRFSTEAFF. CDR3 sequence (DNA): TGCGCCAGCAGCCAGGGAAGGTTCAGCACTGAAGCTTTCTTT. The chain couples TRBV4-1 to TRBJ1-1; D not certain. V lost 3 bases and J 4 bases, leaving 12 bases between the germline ends. The germline CDR1 and CDR2 sequences are MGHRA and YSYEKL. The CDR3 runs to 14 residues.